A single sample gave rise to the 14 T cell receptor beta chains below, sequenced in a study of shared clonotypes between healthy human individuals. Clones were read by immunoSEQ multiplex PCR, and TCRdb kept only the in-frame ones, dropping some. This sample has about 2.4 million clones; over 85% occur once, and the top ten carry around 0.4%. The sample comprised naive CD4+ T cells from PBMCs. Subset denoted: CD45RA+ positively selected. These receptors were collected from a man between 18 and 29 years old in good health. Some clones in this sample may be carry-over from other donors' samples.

CDR3: CASSLGPAGGAGNTEAFF. In nucleotides, the CDR3 is TGCGCCAGCAGCTTGGGGCCCGCAGGGGGCGCGGGGAACACTGAAGCTTTCTTT. The chain carries TRBV5-1 and TRBJ1-1; TRBD1 agrees at 8 bases. J gave up 1 base and V 0 bases, and 11 bases lay outside the gene matches. CDR3 length equals 18 residues. CDR1 is SGHRS, CDR2 YFSETQ, per germline.

The CDR3 DNA reads TGTGCCAGCAGTTTAACTACAGGGGGCGAGCAGTACTTC. Translating it yields CASSLTTGGEQYF. The gene calls are TRBV27 and TRBJ2-7; 8 bases map to TRBD1. Trimming cost V 2 bases and J 6 bases; bases outside gene matches: 3. The CDR3 length is 13 residues. Looked up from germline, CDR1 is MNHEY and CDR2 is SMNVEV (reference sequence).

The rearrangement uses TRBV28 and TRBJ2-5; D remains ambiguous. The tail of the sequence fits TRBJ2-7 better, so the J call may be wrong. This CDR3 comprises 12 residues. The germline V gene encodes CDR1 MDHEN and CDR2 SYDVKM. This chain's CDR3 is CASSLLEYEQYF. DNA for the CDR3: TGTGCCAGCAGTTTACTTGAGTACGAGCAGTACTTC.

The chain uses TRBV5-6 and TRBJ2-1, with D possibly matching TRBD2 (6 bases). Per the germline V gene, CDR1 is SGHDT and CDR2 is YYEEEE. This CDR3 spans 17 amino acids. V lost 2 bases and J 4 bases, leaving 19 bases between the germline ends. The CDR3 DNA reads TGTGCCAGCAGCTTTGGGGGTTTAGGCGGGAAGTACAATGAGCAGTTCTTC. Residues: CASSFGGLGGKYNEQFF.

This CDR3 is CSVEAPTAASYNEQFF. The CDR3 DNA sequence: TGCAGCGTTGAAGCCCCAACAGCAGCTTCCTACAATGAGCAGTTCTTC. The chain links TRBV29-1 to TRBJ2-1, with D unclear. This CDR3 is 16 amino acids long. Between the trimmed V and J ends, which lost 1 base and 1 base, there was a span of 14 bases. Per the germline V gene, CDR1 is SQVTM and CDR2 is ANQGSEA.

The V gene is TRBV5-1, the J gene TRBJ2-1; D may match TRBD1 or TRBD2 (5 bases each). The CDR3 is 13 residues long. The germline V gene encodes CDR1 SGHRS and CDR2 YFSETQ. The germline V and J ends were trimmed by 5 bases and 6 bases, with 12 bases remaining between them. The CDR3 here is CASSLGPLNEQFF. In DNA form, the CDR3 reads TGCGCCAGCAGTCTGGGACCCCTCAATGAGCAGTTCTTC.

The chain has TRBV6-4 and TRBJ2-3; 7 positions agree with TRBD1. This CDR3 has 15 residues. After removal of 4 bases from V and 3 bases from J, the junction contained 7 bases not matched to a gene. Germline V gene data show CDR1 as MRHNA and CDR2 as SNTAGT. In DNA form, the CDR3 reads TGTGCCAGCAGTGCCCGGGAACAGGGGACAGATACGCAGTATTTT. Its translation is CASSAREQGTDTQYF.

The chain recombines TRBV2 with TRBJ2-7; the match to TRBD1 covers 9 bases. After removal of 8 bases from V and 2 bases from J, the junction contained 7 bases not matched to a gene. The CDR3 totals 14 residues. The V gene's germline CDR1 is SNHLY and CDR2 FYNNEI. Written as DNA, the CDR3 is TGTGCCAGCTTAGGTACAGGGGGCACCTACGAGCAGTACTTC. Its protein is CASLGTGGTYEQYF.

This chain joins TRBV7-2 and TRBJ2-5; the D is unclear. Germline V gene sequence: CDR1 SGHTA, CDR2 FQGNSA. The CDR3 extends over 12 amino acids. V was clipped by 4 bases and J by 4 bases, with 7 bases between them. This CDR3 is CASSWVVETQYF. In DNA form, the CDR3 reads TGTGCCAGCAGCTGGGTAGTAGAGACCCAGTACTTC.

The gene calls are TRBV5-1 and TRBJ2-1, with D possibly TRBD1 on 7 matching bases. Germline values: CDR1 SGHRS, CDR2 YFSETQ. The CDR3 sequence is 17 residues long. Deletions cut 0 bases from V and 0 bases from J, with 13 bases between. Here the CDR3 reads CASSLDPGGLSYNEQFF. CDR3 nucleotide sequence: TGCGCCAGCAGCTTGGATCCAGGGGGGCTCTCCTACAATGAGCAGTTCTTC.

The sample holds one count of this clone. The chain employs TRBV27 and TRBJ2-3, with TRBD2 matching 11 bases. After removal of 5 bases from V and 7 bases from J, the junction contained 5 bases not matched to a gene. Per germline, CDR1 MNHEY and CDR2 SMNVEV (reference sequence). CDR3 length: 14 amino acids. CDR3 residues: CASSPRLAGYTQYF. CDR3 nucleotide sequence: TGTGCCAGCAGTCCCAGACTAGCGGGGTATACGCAGTATTTT.

CDR3 in amino acids: CASSSNRYNEQFF. In DNA, the CDR3 is TGTGCCAGCAGTTCGAACCGATACAATGAGCAGTTCTTC. The rearrangement joins TRBV27 to TRBJ2-1; D is unresolved. CDR1 MNHEY and CDR2 SMNVEV come from the germline V gene (reference sequence). The V gene lost 4 bases and the J gene lost 4 bases, with 8 bases spanning the gap. This CDR3 is 13 amino acids long.

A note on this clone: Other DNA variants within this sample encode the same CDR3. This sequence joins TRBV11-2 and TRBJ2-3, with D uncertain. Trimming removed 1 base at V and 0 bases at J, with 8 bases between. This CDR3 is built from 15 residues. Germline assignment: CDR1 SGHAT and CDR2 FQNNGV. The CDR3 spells CASSLVAVSTDTQYF. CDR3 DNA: TGTGCCAGCAGCTTAGTGGCCGTGAGCACAGATACGCAGTATTTT.

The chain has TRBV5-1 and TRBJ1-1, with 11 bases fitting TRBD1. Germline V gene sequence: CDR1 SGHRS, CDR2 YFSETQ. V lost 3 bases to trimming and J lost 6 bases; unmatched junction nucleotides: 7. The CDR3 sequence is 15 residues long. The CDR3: CASSSGQGVISEAFF. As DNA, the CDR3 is TGCGCCAGCAGCTCGGGACAGGGGGTCATCTCTGAAGCTTTCTTT.